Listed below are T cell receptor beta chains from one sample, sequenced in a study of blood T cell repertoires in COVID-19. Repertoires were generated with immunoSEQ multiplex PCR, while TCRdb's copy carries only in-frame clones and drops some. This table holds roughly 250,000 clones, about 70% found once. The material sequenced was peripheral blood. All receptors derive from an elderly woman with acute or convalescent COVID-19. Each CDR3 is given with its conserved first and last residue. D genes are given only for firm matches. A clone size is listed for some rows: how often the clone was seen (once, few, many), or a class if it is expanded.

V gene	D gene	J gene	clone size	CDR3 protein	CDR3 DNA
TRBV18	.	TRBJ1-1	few	CASSPRRDGAGRAFF	TGTGCCAGCTCACCACGGCGTGACGGAGCGGGCCGAGCTTTCTTT
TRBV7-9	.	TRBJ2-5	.	CASSRRGKEETQYF	TGTGCCAGCAGTCGGAGAGGGAAGGAAGAGACCCAGTACTTC
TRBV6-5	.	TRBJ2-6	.	CASSTRGAGANVLTF	TGTGCCAGCAGTACCAGGGGAGCTGGGGCCAACGTCCTGACTTTC
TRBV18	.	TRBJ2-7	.	CASSDSSYEQYF	TGTGCCAGCTCAGACAGCTCCTACGAGCAGTACTTC
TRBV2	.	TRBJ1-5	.	CASSWAAQNQPQHF	TGTGCCAGCAGTTGGGCTGCCCAAAATCAGCCCCAGCATTTT
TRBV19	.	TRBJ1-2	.	CASSIVSPFPGEYVVYGYTF	TGTGCCAGTAGTATAGTCTCCCCGTTCCCAGGTGAATACGTTGTCTATGGCTACACCTTC
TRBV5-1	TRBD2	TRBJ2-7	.	CASSLGDYSYEQYF	TGCGCCAGCAGCTTGGGGGACTATTCCTACGAGCAGTACTTC
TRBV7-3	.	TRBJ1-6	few	CASSPGGGSPLHF	TGTGCCAGCAGCCCGGGAGGCGGTTCACCCCTCCACTTT
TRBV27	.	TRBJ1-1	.	CASSLTRMNTEAFF	TGTGCCAGCAGTTTGACACGCATGAACACTGAAGCTTTCTTT
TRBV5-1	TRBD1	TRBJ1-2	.	CASSLGGQGARGYTF	TGCGCCAGCAGCTTGGGAGGACAGGGGGCGCGAGGCTACACCTTC
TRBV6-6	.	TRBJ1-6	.	CASSYRTARNSPLHF	TGTGCCAGCAGTTACAGGACAGCGCGGAATTCACCCCTCCACTTT
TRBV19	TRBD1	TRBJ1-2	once	CASSRDRNYGYTF	TGTGCCAGTAGTAGGGACAGAAACTATGGCTACACCTTC
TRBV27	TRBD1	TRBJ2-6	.	CASMQGALGANVLTF	TGTGCCAGCATGCAGGGGGCGCTTGGGGCCAACGTCCTGACTTTC
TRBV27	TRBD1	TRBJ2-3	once	CASSLRNRGVTDTQYF	TGTGCCAGCAGTTTACGTAACAGGGGAGTCACAGATACGCAGTATTTT
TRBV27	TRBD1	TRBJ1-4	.	CASSITGTGGKKLFF	TGTGCCAGCAGTATTACCGGGACAGGGGGTAAAAAACTGTTTTTT
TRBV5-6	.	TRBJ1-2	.	CASSLGPGIYGYTF	TGTGCCAGCAGCTTGGGGCCGGGAATCTATGGCTACACCTTC
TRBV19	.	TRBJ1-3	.	CASSLGVRNTIYF	TGTGCCAGTAGCCTAGGGGTGCGAAACACCATATATTTT
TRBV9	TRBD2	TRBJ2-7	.	CASSVGSGGYYEQYF	TGTGCCAGCAGCGTAGGGAGCGGGGGGTACTACGAGCAGTACTTC
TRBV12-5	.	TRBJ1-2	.	CASGLVLGAGANYGYTF	TGTGCTAGTGGTTTGGTCTTGGGGGCAGGTGCTAACTATGGCTACACCTTC
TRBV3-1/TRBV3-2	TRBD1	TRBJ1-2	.	CASSLQRGTGSNYGYTF	TGTGCCAGCAGCCTTCAAAGAGGGACAGGCTCTAACTATGGCTACACCTTC
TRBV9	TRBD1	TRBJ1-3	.	CASSPRQGAKGNTIYF	TGTGCCAGCAGCCCCCGACAGGGGGCGAAAGGAAACACCATATATTTT
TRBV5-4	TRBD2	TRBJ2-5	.	CASSTGTSGGRYQETQYF	TGTGCCAGCAGCACGGGGACTAGCGGGGGGCGATATCAAGAGACCCAGTACTTC
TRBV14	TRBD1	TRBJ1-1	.	CASSGDRGVTEAFF	TGTGCCAGCAGCGGGGACAGGGGAGTGACTGAAGCTTTCTTT
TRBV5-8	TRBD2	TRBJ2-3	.	CASSLRIAGGRDTQYF	TGTGCCAGCAGCTTGAGGATAGCGGGGGGGCGAGATACGCAGTATTTT
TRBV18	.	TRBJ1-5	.	CASSPLGADQPQHF	TGTGCCAGCTCACCACTTGGGGCGGATCAGCCCCAGCATTTT
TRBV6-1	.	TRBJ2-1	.	CASSEGLYNEQFF	TGTGCCAGCAGTGAAGGACTCTACAATGAGCAGTTCTTC
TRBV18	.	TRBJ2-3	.	CASSPPVRGGSTDTQYF	TGTGCCAGCTCACCACCGGTCCGCGGTGGTAGCACAGATACGCAGTATTTT
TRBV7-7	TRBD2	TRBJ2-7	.	CASSPTSGSYEQYF	TGTGCCAGCAGCCCTACCAGCGGGAGTTACGAGCAGTACTTC
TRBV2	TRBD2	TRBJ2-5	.	CASSEGLAGGPLIGETQYF	TGTGCCAGCAGTGAAGGGCTAGCGGGAGGGCCGTTGATAGGGGAGACCCAGTACTTC
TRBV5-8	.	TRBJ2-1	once	CASSLVLGGLDNEQFF	TGTGCCAGCAGCTTGGTACTAGGGGGATTGGACAATGAGCAGTTCTTC
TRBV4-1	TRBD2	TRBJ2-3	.	CASSQDFRTSGSGTQYF	TGCGCCAGCAGCCAAGATTTCAGGACTAGCGGGAGTGGTACGCAGTATTTT